One sample yielded the 28 T cell receptor beta chains listed below, sequenced in a study of PD-1 blockade in classical Hodgkin lymphoma. The data were produced by immunoSEQ multiplex PCR, yet TCRdb's version contains in-frame clones alone and is incomplete. The repertoire includes 25,000 to 30,000 clones, approximately 87% of them detected once, and over 20% sits in the top ten. With no exception, relapse followed autologous stem cell transplantation in all patients, and brentuximab vedotin exposure varied. The sample here was peripheral blood mononuclear cells (PBMCs), taken before the second cycle of nivolumab. These receptors all come from a human donor with classical Hodgkin lymphoma.

The V and J genes are TRBV4-2 and TRBJ2-2; 10 bases match TRBD2. The CDR3 consists of 17 residues. In germline, CDR1 is LGHNA, CDR2 YNFKEQ. With V trimmed by 3 bases and J by 5 bases, 9 bases remained unmatched. The CDR3 spells CASSHRTSGGGTGELFF. CDR3 in DNA: TGTGCCAGCAGCCACAGGACTAGCGGCGGAGGGACCGGGGAGCTGTTTTTT.

The chain links TRBV6-1 to TRBJ2-3, with 7 bases fitting TRBD2. The V gene end was trimmed by 0 bases and the J gene end by 9 bases; junction bases not matched to a gene: 0. The length of the CDR3 is 12 residues. Germline V lookup: CDR1 MNHNS, CDR2 SASEGT. The DNA for the CDR3 is TGTGCCAGCAGTGAAGCCGGGAGGACGCAGTATTTT. Residues: CASSEAGRTQYF.

The CDR3 loop is CASSYRDRAGGYTF. The CDR3 region has the DNA TGTGCCAGCAGTTACAGGGACAGGGCAGGAGGCTACACCTTC. J is TRBJ1-2 and V is TRBV6-5, with 9 positions matching TRBD1. The V segment lost 2 bases and the J segment 8 bases; nucleotides outside the gene matches: 6. Per germline, CDR1 MNHEY and CDR2 SVGAGI. The length of the CDR3 is 14 residues.

About this clone: An end of the junction does not agree with germline; a read error may underlie this. The chain is built from TRBV7-8 and TRBJ1-1, with a tentative D call TRBD1 (5 bases). Germline V CDR1 and CDR2: SGHVS, FQNEAQ. This CDR3 contains 14 residues. For the CDR3, the DNA is TGTGCCAACAGCACCACAGGCTTATGGACTGAAGCTTTCTTT. This gives the protein CANSTTGLWTEAFF.

J is TRBJ1-2 and V is TRBV7-8; 9 bases align to TRBD1. After removal of 5 bases from V and 5 bases from J, the junction contained 15 bases not matched to a gene. Germline assignment: CDR1 SGHVS and CDR2 FQNEAQ. This CDR3 has 17 residues. CDR3 nucleotides: TGTGCCAGCAGCCCCACGGGGACAGGGTTGAAGTTTTATGGCTACACCTTC. Amino acid sequence: CASSPTGTGLKFYGYTF.

This chain links TRBV5-4 with TRBJ1-5; D is possibly TRBD1 (5 bases). V lost 3 bases and J 10 bases, leaving 14 bases between the germline ends. From germline, CDR1 is SGHNT and CDR2 YYREEE (reference sequence). The CDR3 is 13 amino acids. The CDR3 reads CASSWGPHRPQHF. Written as DNA, the CDR3 is TGTGCCAGCAGCTGGGGACCTCACCGTCCCCAGCATTTT.

The V and J genes are TRBV7-2 and TRBJ1-4; weak D call: TRBD1 (5 bases). Germline V gene lookup returns CDR1 SGHTA and CDR2 FQGNSA. The ends were cut back, 5 bases at V and 8 bases at J, with 21 bases in the middle. The CDR3 is 16 residues long. In DNA, the CDR3 is TGTGCCAGCAGCCCGTTGGGCGGCAGGGTAGGAGAAAAACTGTTTTTT. It yields the protein CASSPLGGRVGEKLFF.

This chain uses TRBV18 with TRBJ2-5; 8 bases agree with TRBD1. CDR1 is KGHSH, CDR2 LQKENI, per germline. CDR3 size: 15 residues. The V and J ends lost 0 bases and 5 bases, in that order; junction bases with no gene match: 5. In DNA form, the CDR3 reads TGTGCCAGCTCACCACCAGGACAGGGTGATGAGACCCAGTACTTC. It yields the protein CASSPPGQGDETQYF.

In this sample, this clone turned up a few times. The chain joins TRBV7-2 to TRBJ1-2; D is unclear. The germline CDR1 and CDR2 sequences are SGHTA and FQGNSA. CDR3 length equals 13 residues. Trimming removed 5 bases at V and 2 bases at J, with 9 bases between. This chain's CDR3 is CASSVSKNYGYTF. The CDR3 nucleotides are TGTGCCAGCAGCGTTTCAAAGAACTATGGCTACACCTTC. Filled out from reference TRBV7-2 and TRBJ1-2, the complete variable domain reads GAGVSQSPSNKVTEKGKDVELRCDPISGHTALYWYRQSLGQGLEFLIYFQGNSAPDKSGLPSDRFSAERTGGSVSTLTIQRTQQEDSAVYLCASSVSKNYGYTFGSGTRLTVV.

The chain couples TRBV28 to TRBJ1-5, with TRBD1 as a possible D gene (5 bases). Between the trimmed V and J ends, which lost 6 bases and 0 bases, there was a span of 9 bases. Germline V CDR1 and CDR2: MDHEN, SYDVKM. CDR3 size: 14 residues. The CDR3 DNA reads TGTGCCAGCAGGGGGACGGTTAGCAATCAGCCCCAGCATTTT. Translating gives CASRGTVSNQPQHF.

This clone was seen more than once but under ten times. V is TRBV7-9 and J is TRBJ2-6; D is possibly TRBD1 or TRBD2 (6 bases each). V dropped 5 bases and J dropped 0 bases, with 17 bases sitting between them. The CDR3 is made up of 18 amino acids. The germline CDR1 and CDR2 sequences are SEHNR and FQNEAQ (reference sequence). The CDR3: CASSRRGGISSGANVLTF. In nucleotides, the CDR3 is TGTGCCAGCAGCAGACGAGGGGGGATAAGCTCTGGGGCCAACGTCCTGACTTTC.

The V and J genes are TRBV30 and TRBJ1-1; a weak D match, TRBD1 (5 bases). The CDR3 consists of 13 residues. Germline values: CDR1 GTSNPN, CDR2 SVGIG (reference sequence). The V gene lost 1 base and the J gene lost 2 bases, with 8 bases spanning the gap. The CDR3 here is CAWSGQPNTEAFF. CDR3 DNA sequence: TGTGCCTGGAGTGGACAGCCTAACACTGAAGCTTTCTTT.

The chain employs TRBV4-1 and TRBJ1-1; 7 positions agree with TRBD1. This CDR3 is built from 18 residues. V gave up 4 bases and J gave up 2 bases; unmatched junction bases: 16. Germline CDR1 MGHRA, CDR2 YSYEKL. This CDR3 reads CASSLTGPRTTGNTEAFF. The CDR3 nucleotides are TGCGCCAGCAGCCTGACAGGGCCCCGAACAACAGGTAACACTGAAGCTTTCTTT.

This rearrangement joins TRBV28 to TRBJ2-1; D is unclear. The CDR3 runs to 12 residues. In germline, CDR1 is MDHEN, CDR2 SYDVKM. CDR3: CGTYLTYNEQFF. Here the CDR3 DNA reads TGTGGGACCTACCTCACCTACAATGAGCAGTTCTTC. Combining the CDR3 with reference TRBV28 and TRBJ2-1 gives the whole variable domain DVKVTQSSRYLVKRTGEKVFLECVQDMDHENMFWYRQDPGLGLRLIYFSYDVKMKEKGDIPEGYSVSREKKERFSLILESASTNQTSMYLCGTYLTYNEQFFGPGTRLTVL.

J is TRBJ1-1 and V is TRBV4-2; no firm D call. Germline assignment: CDR1 LGHNA and CDR2 YNFKEQ. The CDR3 sequence is 15 residues long. Trimming pared 1 base from V and 1 base from J, leaving 10 bases between. CDR3 nucleotide sequence: TGTGCCAGCAGCCAAGTGGCGGAGAAGAACACTGAAGCTTTCTTT. Translating gives CASSQVAEKNTEAFF.

This rearrangement joins TRBV6-1 to TRBJ1-1; TRBD1 might be the D (6 bases). V lost 6 bases, J lost 0 bases, and 8 bases lay in between. The CDR3 sequence is 13 residues long. From germline, CDR1 is MNHNS and CDR2 SASEGT. The CDR3 bases are TGTGCCAGCAGCGGGACATTGAACACTGAAGCTTTCTTT. Amino acid sequence: CASSGTLNTEAFF.

This chain connects TRBV7-9 to TRBJ1-2, with 8 bases matching TRBD1. V was clipped by 4 bases and J by 6 bases; unmatched bases: 1. CDR1 and CDR2 from the germline V gene are SEHNR and FQNEAQ (reference sequence). The CDR3 is 12 amino acids. The CDR3 DNA follows: TGTGCCAGCAGCTCGGACAGGGATGGCTACACCTTC. Translating gives CASSSDRDGYTF.

This chain joins TRBV5-1 and TRBJ2-4; D is perhaps TRBD2 (5 bases). V lost 0 bases and J lost 6, with 10 bases in between. Germline V gives CDR1 SGHRS, CDR2 YFSETQ. The CDR3 totals 14 residues. The CDR3 here is CASSLAGMGNIQYF. CDR3 in DNA: TGCGCCAGCAGCTTGGCGGGGATGGGAAACATTCAGTACTTC.

V is TRBV27 and J is TRBJ2-2; D remains ambiguous. The CDR3 loop spans 14 amino acids. Germline V gives CDR1 MNHEY, CDR2 SMNVEV (reference sequence). The V gene lost 2 bases and the J gene lost 2 bases, with 6 bases spanning the gap. The CDR3 spells CASSLRPNTGELFF. Written as DNA, the CDR3 is TGTGCCAGCAGTTTAAGACCAAACACCGGGGAGCTGTTTTTT.

This sequence joins TRBV28 and TRBJ1-2, with D unresolved. CDR1 MDHEN and CDR2 SYDVKM come from the germline V gene. Deletions cut 3 bases from V and 3 bases from J, with 8 bases between. This CDR3 has 13 residues. DNA of the CDR3: TGTGCCAGCAGTTTTCTGGGTTACTATGGCTACACCTTC. This encodes CASSFLGYYGYTF.

The chain combines TRBV25-1 with TRBJ2-5, with D unresolved. Germline CDR1 MGHDK, CDR2 SYGVNS. The CDR3 spans 14 residues. Trimming left V 3 bases short and J 2 bases short, with 10 bases between. The CDR3 sequence: CASSEVRDQETQYF. The CDR3 DNA reads TGTGCCAGCAGTGAGGTTCGTGATCAAGAGACCCAGTACTTC.

The chain uses TRBV25-1 and TRBJ1-1; D call uncertain. With 1 base removed from V and 1 base from J, the gap between germline ends came to 4 bases. CDR1 is MGHDK and CDR2 is SYGVNS in the germline V gene. The CDR3 consists of 13 residues. CDR3 coding DNA: TGTGCCAGCAGTGAATCGGGGAACACTGAAGCTTTCTTT. This codes for CASSESGNTEAFF.

The chain is built from TRBV6-1 and TRBJ1-1; TRBD1 matches at 7 bases. Trimming at V came to 9 bases and at J to 4 bases, leaving 8 bases not matched to a gene. The CDR3 runs to 13 residues. CDR1 and CDR2 (germline): MNHNS, SASEGT. The CDR3, as DNA: TGTGCCAGTACCAGGGGGTTTGTCACTGAAGCTTTCTTT. Translating it yields CASTRGFVTEAFF.

The V call is TRBV19, the J call TRBJ2-5; TRBD2 is a possible D gene (5 bases). V lost 4 bases and J lost 13, with 13 bases in between. The CDR3 length is 11 residues. Germline CDR1 reads LNHDA; CDR2 reads SQIVND (reference sequence). The CDR3 loop is CASSTRALLYF. The DNA for the CDR3 is TGTGCCAGTAGTACGCGGGCCCTACTGTACTTC.

This clone rates as medium-sized. The J gene is TRBJ1-5, the V gene TRBV11-3, with D possibly matching TRBD1 (6 bases). Germline assignment: CDR1 SGHNT and CDR2 YENEEA. The CDR3 sequence is 18 residues long. V was pared by 2 bases and J by 0 bases, with 17 bases between. The CDR3 nucleotides read TGTGCCAGCAGCTTAACTCAAAGGGACACATATAGCAATCAGCCCCAGCATTTT. Encoded protein: CASSLTQRDTYSNQPQHF.

There are a few counts of this clone. The chain links TRBV10-3 to TRBJ1-2; D gene unclear. CDR3 length: 12 residues. V was cut by 2 bases and J by 8 bases, with 9 bases left in between. Germline CDR1 reads ENHRY; CDR2 reads SYGVKD. The CDR3 loop reads CAISESRSGYTF. For the CDR3, the DNA is TGTGCCATCAGTGAGAGTCGAAGCGGCTACACCTTC.

The rearrangement joins TRBV6-5 to TRBJ2-5, with TRBD1 matching over 8 bases. In germline, CDR1 is MNHEY, CDR2 SVGAGI. The CDR3 runs 16 residues. Trimming cost V 2 bases and J 5 bases; bases outside gene matches: 10. The CDR3 is CASSYPGQGGAETQYF. The CDR3 bases are TGTGCCAGCAGTTACCCCGGACAGGGTGGGGCGGAGACCCAGTACTTC.

Remarks on this clone: The same CDR3 can be traced to other DNA sequences in this sample. The gene calls are TRBV5-4 and TRBJ2-3; D might be TRBD1 or TRBD2, each matching 5 bases. Germline values: CDR1 SGHNT, CDR2 YYREEE (reference sequence). The CDR3 has 13 amino acids. V was shortened by 0 bases and J by 4 bases, with 6 bases between the two germline ends. The CDR3 coding sequence is TGTGCCAGCAGCTTGGTGGGGGCAGATACGCAGTATTTT. This codes for CASSLVGADTQYF.